Below are 25 T cell receptor beta chains sequenced from a single sample in a study of CD8+CD57+ T cells in acquired aplastic anemia. Genomic DNA acted as the template from which TCR beta VDJ combination and CDR3 sequence profiling were carried out. TCRdb used MiXCR to reprocess the reads, holding one entry per CDR3 protein. The data hold 150,000 to 200,000 distinct CDR3 sequences, with roughly 64% observed a single time. Sequencing was performed on sorted CD4+, CD8+, or CD8+CD57+ T cells (not recorded which) from PBMCs. These receptors originate from a human donor with severe aplastic anemia or a healthy control (not recorded which).

This clonotype was detected a few times. This chain links TRBV3-1 with TRBJ2-7, with 8 bases fitting TRBD1. In germline, CDR1 is LGHDT, CDR2 YNNKEL (reference sequence). The CDR3 runs 15 residues. J lost 4 bases, V lost 0 bases, and 5 bases had no gene match. The CDR3 reads CASSQEDRARYEQYF. CDR3 coding DNA: TGTGCCAGCAGCCAAGAGGACAGGGCGAGGTACGAGCAGTACTTC.

The V gene is TRBV5-6, the J gene TRBJ2-7, with TRBD2 matching over 12 bases. V gave up 4 bases and J gave up 6 bases; unmatched junction bases: 11. CDR1 is SGHDT, CDR2 YYEEEE, per germline. The CDR3 runs to 16 residues. The CDR3, as DNA: TGTGCCAGCAGCAGACAAAGACTAGCGGGAGCCCCCGAGCAGTACTTC. Translation: CASSRQRLAGAPEQYF.

The V and J genes are TRBV15 and TRBJ2-7, with TRBD2 matching over 13 bases. Germline values: CDR1 LNHNV, CDR2 YYDKDF (reference sequence). With 3 bases clipped from V and 5 bases from J, the junction kept 4 bases outside the gene matches. The CDR3 is 15 residues long. The CDR3, as DNA: TGTGCCACCAGCAGCTTAGGACTAGCGGGGGACGAGCAGTACTTC. Translation gives CATSSLGLAGDEQYF.

The chain recombines TRBV20-1 with TRBJ2-1, with 8 bases identical to TRBD2. The CDR3 runs 12 residues. The V segment lost 7 bases and the J segment 9 bases; nucleotides outside the gene matches: 8. Looked up from germline, CDR1 is DFQATT and CDR2 is SNEGSKA (reference sequence). The CDR3 loop reads CSGLAGSVEQFF. CDR3 nucleotides: TGCAGTGGTTTAGCGGGATCGGTTGAGCAGTTCTTC.

The V gene is TRBV15, the J gene TRBJ2-1; D possibly matches TRBD1 or TRBD2 (7 bases each). This CDR3 has 18 residues. Looked up from germline, CDR1 is LNHNV and CDR2 is YYDKDF (reference sequence). V was shortened by 0 bases and J by 5 bases, with 20 bases between the two germline ends. This chain's CDR3 is CATSRDEWGGTDDNEQFF. The CDR3 region has the DNA TGTGCCACCAGCAGAGATGAGTGGGGGGGGACAGACGACAATGAGCAGTTCTTC.

The chain employs TRBV9 and TRBJ2-3; a weak D match, TRBD1 (5 bases). Germline CDR1 reads SGDLS; CDR2 reads YYNGEE. This CDR3 is 12 amino acids long. V dropped 3 bases and J dropped 5 bases, with 7 bases sitting between them. CDR3 residues: CASSAGIDTQYF. The CDR3 DNA is TGTGCCAGCAGCGCAGGGATAGATACGCAGTATTTT.

The chain carries TRBV10-3 and TRBJ2-1, with a weak D call TRBD2 (6 bases). V dropped 2 bases and J dropped 9 bases, with 17 bases sitting between them. The CDR3 runs 15 residues. The germline V gene has CDR1 ENHRY and CDR2 SYGVKD. Here the CDR3 reads CAISETGDGSPEQFF. The CDR3 DNA reads as TGTGCCATCAGTGAGACTGGAGACGGGAGTCCTGAGCAGTTCTTC.

The chain joins TRBV12-3 or TRBV12-4 to TRBJ1-3, with D maybe TRBD1 (6 bases). Deletions cut 6 bases from V and 6 bases from J, with 21 bases between. This CDR3 has 16 residues. The CDR3, as DNA: TGTGCCAGCAGCATTACTCTAGCGGGGGGCAAAAACACCATATATTTT. Translation gives CASSITLAGGKNTIYF.

This clonotype was seen at least ten times. This chain joins TRBV3-1 and TRBJ2-5, with D possibly being TRBD1 (5 bases). The CDR3 loop spans 15 amino acids. CDR1 is LGHDT, CDR2 YNNKEL, per germline (reference sequence). Deletions cut 1 base from V and 1 base from J, with 10 bases between. The CDR3 DNA sequence: TGTGCCAGCAGCCAAGCAAGACAGATCCAAGAGACCCAGTACTTC. Residues: CASSQARQIQETQYF.

This clonotype was seen only a few times. V is TRBV12-3 or TRBV12-4 and J is TRBJ1-5; 7 nucleotides line up with TRBD1. V lost 5 bases, J lost 2 bases, and 3 bases stayed unmatched. The CDR3 runs 14 residues. This CDR3 is CASSTGTGNQPQHF. CDR3 bases: TGTGCCAGCAGTACCGGGACAGGCAATCAGCCCCAGCATTTT.

The chain recombines TRBV10-3 with TRBJ2-7; 8 bases map to TRBD1. The ends lost 7 bases at V and 5 bases at J; junction bases unmatched: 10. Germline CDR1 ENHRY, CDR2 SYGVKD. The CDR3 is 14 amino acids. The CDR3 region is CAITGTGGFDEQYF. CDR3 bases: TGTGCCATCACGGGAACAGGGGGTTTCGACGAGCAGTACTTC.

The chain combines TRBV24-1 with TRBJ2-1, with 8 bases aligning to TRBD2. This CDR3 region has 14 residues. Germline V gene sequence: CDR1 KGHDR, CDR2 SFDVKD. The trim removed 8 bases at V and 6 bases at J, leaving 8 bases unmatched. The CDR3 spells CATTPGGGANEQFF. The CDR3 bases are TGTGCCACCACCCCGGGGGGGGGCGCCAATGAGCAGTTCTTC.

The chain combines TRBV4-2 with TRBJ1-1, with unresolved D. V lost 0 bases, J lost 3 bases, and 14 bases lay in between. The CDR3 runs to 16 residues. Germline assignment: CDR1 LGHNA and CDR2 YNFKEQ. The CDR3 DNA is TGTGCCAGCAGCCAAGAATCGGGGAGGCTCGACACTGAAGCTTTCTTT. This translates into CASSQESGRLDTEAFF.

V is TRBV15 and J is TRBJ2-7; D not resolved. This CDR3 is built from 13 residues. Deletions cut 1 base from V and 2 bases from J, with 6 bases between. Germline values: CDR1 LNHNV, CDR2 YYDKDF (reference sequence). CDR3 amino acids: CATSRGKTYEQYF. The CDR3 DNA follows: TGTGCCACCAGCAGAGGAAAGACCTACGAGCAGTACTTC.

This chain joins TRBV5-1 and TRBJ2-7, with a weak D call TRBD2 (5 bases). Trimming left V 3 bases short and J 0 bases short, with 13 bases between. The CDR3 is 15 amino acids. Germline CDR1 and CDR2: SGHRS and YFSETQ. This CDR3 is CASSWSMGDSYEQYF. The CDR3 nucleotides read TGCGCCAGCAGCTGGAGCATGGGAGACTCCTACGAGCAGTACTTC.

The chain couples TRBV2 to TRBJ1-6, with D tentatively TRBD1 (5 bases). V lost 1 base and J lost 8, with 9 bases in between. Germline values: CDR1 SNHLY, CDR2 FYNNEI. The CDR3 consists of 14 residues. CDR3 in amino acids: CASSEGQGYSPLHF. The CDR3, as DNA: TGTGCCAGCAGTGAAGGCCAGGGATATTCACCCCTCCACTTT.

This clonotype appeared many times. This rearrangement joins TRBV5-6 to TRBJ1-6; D not certain. Deletions cut 4 bases from V and 1 base from J, with 9 bases between. This CDR3 has 15 residues. The germline CDR1 and CDR2 sequences are SGHDT and YYEEEE. CDR3 DNA: TGTGCCAGCAGCGTCACAAGATCCTATAATTCACCCCTCCACTTT. It translates to CASSVTRSYNSPLHF.

This clonotype was found many times. The chain employs TRBV7-2 and TRBJ1-1; TRBD1 agrees at 9 bases. The CDR3 runs to 13 residues. From germline, CDR1 is SGHTA and CDR2 FQGNSA. The ends lost 6 bases at V and 8 bases at J; junction bases unmatched: 7. The CDR3 spells CASRSGTGSEAFF. CDR3 sequence (DNA): TGTGCCAGCAGATCCGGGACAGGGTCCGAAGCTTTCTTT.

In regard to this clonotype: The final CDR3 position lacks the conserved phenylalanine or tryptophan, pointing to a likely read error. The chain employs TRBV20-1 and TRBJ2-1, with 8 bases that match TRBD2. Per germline, CDR1 DFQATT and CDR2 SNEGSKA (reference sequence). The CDR3 has 14 residues. The CDR3, as DNA: TGCAGTGCTCTTCCGGGACTAGGCTACAACGAGCAGTTCTGC. Protein product: CSALPGLGYNEQFC.

The chain joins TRBV7-9 to TRBJ2-7, with 11 bases lining up with TRBD2. Per germline, CDR1 SEHNR and CDR2 FQNEAQ (reference sequence). J gave up 5 bases and V 5 bases, and 5 bases lay outside the gene matches. The length of the CDR3 is 14 residues. The CDR3 region is CASSIPGLADEQYF. The DNA for the CDR3 is TGTGCCAGCAGCATACCGGGACTAGCGGACGAGCAGTACTTC.

This clonotype occurred many times. This chain connects TRBV6-2 or TRBV6-3 to TRBJ2-2; 7 bases line up with TRBD1. V shed 6 bases and J 3 bases; nucleotides not matched to a gene: 7. The germline V gene has CDR1 MNHEY and CDR2 SVGEGT. CDR3 length: 15 residues. CDR3 protein: CASSLHQGDTGELFF. In DNA form, the CDR3 reads TGTGCCAGCAGCCTACATCAGGGGGACACCGGGGAGCTGTTTTTT.

The chain recombines TRBV7-8 with TRBJ1-4; weak D call: TRBD1 (5 bases). The CDR3 runs to 12 residues. Germline V lookup: CDR1 SGHVS, CDR2 FQNEAQ. The CDR3 protein is CAWGTVNEKLFF. The CDR3 region has the DNA TGTGCGTGGGGGACGGTTAATGAAAAACTGTTTTTT.

The CDR3 is CAISERQGEYTEAFF. CDR3 nucleotides: TGTGCCATCAGTGAGAGGCAGGGGGAGTACACTGAAGCTTTCTTT. The chain employs TRBV10-3 and TRBJ1-1, with 7 bases matching TRBD1. Trimming at V came to 2 bases and at J to 3 bases, leaving 6 bases not matched to a gene. CDR3 size: 15 residues. Germline V CDR1 and CDR2: ENHRY, SYGVKD.

V is TRBV4-1 and J is TRBJ1-4; 7 positions agree with TRBD1. This CDR3 has 14 amino acids. Germline V gene lookup returns CDR1 MGHRA and CDR2 YSYEKL. J lost 4 bases, V lost 6 bases, and 5 bases had no gene match. Written as DNA, the CDR3 is TGCGCCAGCAGTCGGGACAGCCTTAATGAAAAACTGTTTTTT. Translation gives CASSRDSLNEKLFF.

As regards this clonotype: At one end the junction does not follow the germline gene, possibly because of a read error. CDR3 nucleotide sequence: TGTGCCAGCAGCCGTAGCGGGGGGGTTTTCGAGCAGTATTTC. This translates into CASSRSGGVFEQYF. This chain links TRBV6-6 with TRBJ2-7; TRBD2 agrees at 11 bases. The CDR3 is 14 residues long. Germline loops: CDR1 MNHNY, CDR2 SVGAGI (reference sequence).